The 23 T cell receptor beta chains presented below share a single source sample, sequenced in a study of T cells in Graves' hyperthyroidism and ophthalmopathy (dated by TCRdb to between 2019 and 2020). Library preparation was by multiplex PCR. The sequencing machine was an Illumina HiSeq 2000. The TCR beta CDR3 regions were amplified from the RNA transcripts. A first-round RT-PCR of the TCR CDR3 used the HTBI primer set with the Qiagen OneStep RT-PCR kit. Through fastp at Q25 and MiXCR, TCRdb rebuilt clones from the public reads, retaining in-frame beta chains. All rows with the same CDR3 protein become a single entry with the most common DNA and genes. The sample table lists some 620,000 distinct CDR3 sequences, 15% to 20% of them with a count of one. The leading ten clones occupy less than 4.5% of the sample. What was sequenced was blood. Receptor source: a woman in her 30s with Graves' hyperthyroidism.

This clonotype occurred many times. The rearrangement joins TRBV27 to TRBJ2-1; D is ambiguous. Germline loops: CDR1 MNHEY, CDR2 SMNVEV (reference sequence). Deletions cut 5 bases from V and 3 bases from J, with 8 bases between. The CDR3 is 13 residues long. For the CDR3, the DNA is TGTGCCAGCAGTAAATACGGCTACAATGAGCAGTTCTTC. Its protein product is CASSKYGYNEQFF.

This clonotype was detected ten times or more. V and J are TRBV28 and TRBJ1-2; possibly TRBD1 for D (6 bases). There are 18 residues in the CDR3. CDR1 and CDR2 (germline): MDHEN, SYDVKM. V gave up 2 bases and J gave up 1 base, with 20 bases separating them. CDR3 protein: CASSLAGRLGAGNYGYTF. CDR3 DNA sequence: TGTGCCAGCAGTTTAGCAGGCCGTTTGGGGGCTGGTAACTATGGCTACACCTTC.

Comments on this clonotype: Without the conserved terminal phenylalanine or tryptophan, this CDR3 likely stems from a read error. The CDR3 region is CASTERGMDTEAFL. Here the CDR3 DNA reads TGTGCCAGCACAGAAAGGGGAATGGACACTGAAGCTTTCCTT. The chain employs TRBV7-9 and TRBJ1-1; maybe TRBD1 (5 bases). CDR3 length: 14 residues. Germline V CDR1 and CDR2: SEHNR, FQNEAQ (reference sequence). Deletions cut 7 bases from V and 3 bases from J, with 15 bases between.

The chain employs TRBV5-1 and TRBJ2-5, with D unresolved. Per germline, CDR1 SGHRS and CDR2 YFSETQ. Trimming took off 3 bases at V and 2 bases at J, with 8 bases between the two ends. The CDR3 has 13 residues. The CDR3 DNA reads TGCGCCAGCAGCTCTCTACAACAAGAGACCCAGTACTTC. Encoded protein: CASSSLQQETQYF.

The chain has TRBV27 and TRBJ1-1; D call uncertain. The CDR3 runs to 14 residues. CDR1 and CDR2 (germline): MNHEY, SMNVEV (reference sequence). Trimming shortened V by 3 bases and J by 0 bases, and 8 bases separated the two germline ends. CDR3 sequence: CASSFNGMNTEAFF. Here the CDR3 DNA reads TGTGCCAGCAGTTTCAACGGAATGAACACTGAAGCTTTCTTT.

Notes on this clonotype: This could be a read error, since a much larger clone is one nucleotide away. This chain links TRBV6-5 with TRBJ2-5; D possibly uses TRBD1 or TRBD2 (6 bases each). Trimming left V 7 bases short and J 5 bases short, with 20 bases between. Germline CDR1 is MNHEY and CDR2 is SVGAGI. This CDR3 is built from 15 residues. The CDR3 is CASNWGAVPSETQYF. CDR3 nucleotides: TGTGCCAGCAATTGGGGGGCAGTGCCTTCGGAGACCCAGTACTTC.

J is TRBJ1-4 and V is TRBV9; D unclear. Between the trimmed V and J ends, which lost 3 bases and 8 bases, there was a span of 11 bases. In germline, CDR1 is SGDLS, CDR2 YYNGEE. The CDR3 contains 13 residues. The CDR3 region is CASSGTDREKLFF. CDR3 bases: TGTGCCAGCAGCGGGACGGACCGAGAAAAACTGTTTTTT.

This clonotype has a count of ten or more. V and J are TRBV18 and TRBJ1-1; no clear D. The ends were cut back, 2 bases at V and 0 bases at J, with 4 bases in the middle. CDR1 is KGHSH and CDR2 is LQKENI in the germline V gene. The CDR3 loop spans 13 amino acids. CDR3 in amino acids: CASSPNMNTEAFF. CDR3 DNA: TGTGCCAGCTCACCAAACATGAACACTGAAGCTTTCTTT. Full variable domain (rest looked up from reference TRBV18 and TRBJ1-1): NAGVMQNPRHLVRRRGQEARLRCSPMKGHSHVYWYRQLPEEGLKFMVYLQKENIIDESGMPKERFSAEFPKEGPSILRIQQVVRGDSAAYFCASSPNMNTEAFFGQGTRLTVV.

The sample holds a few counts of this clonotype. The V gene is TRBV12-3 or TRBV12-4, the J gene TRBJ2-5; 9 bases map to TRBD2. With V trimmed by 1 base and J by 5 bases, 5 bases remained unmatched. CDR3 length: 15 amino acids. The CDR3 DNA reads TGTGCCAGCAGTTTAGGGTCTAGCGGGAACGAGACCCAGTACTTC. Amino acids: CASSLGSSGNETQYF.

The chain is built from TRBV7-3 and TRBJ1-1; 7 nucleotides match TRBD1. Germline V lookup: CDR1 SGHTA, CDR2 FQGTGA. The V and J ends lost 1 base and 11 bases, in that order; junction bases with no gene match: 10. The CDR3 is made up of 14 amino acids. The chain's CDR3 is CASSLKGGTVNAFF. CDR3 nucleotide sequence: TGTGCCAGCAGCTTAAAGGGGGGGACAGTGAATGCTTTCTTT.

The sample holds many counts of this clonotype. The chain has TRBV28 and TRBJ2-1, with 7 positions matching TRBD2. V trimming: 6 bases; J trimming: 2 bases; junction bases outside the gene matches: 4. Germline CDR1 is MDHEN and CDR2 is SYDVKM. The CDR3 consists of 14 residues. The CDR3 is CASRLAGTYNEQFF. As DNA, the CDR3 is TGTGCCAGCAGATTAGCGGGTACCTACAATGAGCAGTTCTTC.

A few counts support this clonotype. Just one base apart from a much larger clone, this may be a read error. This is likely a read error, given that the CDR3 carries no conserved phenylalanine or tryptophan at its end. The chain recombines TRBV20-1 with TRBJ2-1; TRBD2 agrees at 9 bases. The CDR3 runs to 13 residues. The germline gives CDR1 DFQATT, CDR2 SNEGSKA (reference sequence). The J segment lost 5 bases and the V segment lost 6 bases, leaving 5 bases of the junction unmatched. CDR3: CSAKRLADNEQFS. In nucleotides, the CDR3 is TGCAGTGCCAAACGACTAGCGGACAATGAGCAGTTCTCC.

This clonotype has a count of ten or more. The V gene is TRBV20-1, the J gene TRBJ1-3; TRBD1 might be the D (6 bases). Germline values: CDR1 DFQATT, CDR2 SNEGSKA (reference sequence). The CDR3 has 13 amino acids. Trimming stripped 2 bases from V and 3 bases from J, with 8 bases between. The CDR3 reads CSARTTGGNTIYF. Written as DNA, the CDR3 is TGCAGTGCTAGAACGACAGGTGGAAACACCATATATTTT.

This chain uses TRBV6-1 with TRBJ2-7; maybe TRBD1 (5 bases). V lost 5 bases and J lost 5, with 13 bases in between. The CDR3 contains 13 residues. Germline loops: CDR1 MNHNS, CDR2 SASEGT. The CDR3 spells CASSPQGMHEQYF. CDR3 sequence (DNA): TGTGCCAGCAGTCCCCAGGGTATGCACGAGCAGTACTTC.

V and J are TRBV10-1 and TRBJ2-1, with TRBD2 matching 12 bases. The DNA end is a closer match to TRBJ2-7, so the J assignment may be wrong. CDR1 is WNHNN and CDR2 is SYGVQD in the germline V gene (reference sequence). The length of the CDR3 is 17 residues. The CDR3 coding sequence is TGCGCCAGCAGTGAACTAGCGGGGGGCACGGGTTACAATGAGCAGTACTTC. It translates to CASSELAGGTGYNEQYF.

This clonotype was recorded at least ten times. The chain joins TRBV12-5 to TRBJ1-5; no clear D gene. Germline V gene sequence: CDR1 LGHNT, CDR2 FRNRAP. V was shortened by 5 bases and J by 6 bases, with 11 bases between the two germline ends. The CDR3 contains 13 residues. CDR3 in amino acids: CASGPSILQPQHF. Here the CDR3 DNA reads TGTGCTAGTGGTCCCTCCATACTTCAGCCCCAGCATTTT.

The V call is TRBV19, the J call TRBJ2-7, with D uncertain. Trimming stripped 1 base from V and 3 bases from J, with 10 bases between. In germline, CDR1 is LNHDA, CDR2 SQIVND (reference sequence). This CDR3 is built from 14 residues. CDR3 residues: CASSIVLGNYEQYF. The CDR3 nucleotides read TGTGCCAGTAGTATAGTCTTGGGTAACTACGAGCAGTACTTC.

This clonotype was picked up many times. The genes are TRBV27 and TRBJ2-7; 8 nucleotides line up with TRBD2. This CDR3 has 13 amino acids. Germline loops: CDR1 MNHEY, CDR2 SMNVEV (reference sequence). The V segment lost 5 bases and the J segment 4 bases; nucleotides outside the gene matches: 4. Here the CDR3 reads CASSLGLEYEQYF. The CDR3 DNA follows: TGTGCCAGCAGTCTGGGACTAGAATACGAGCAGTACTTC.

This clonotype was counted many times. In nucleotides, the CDR3 is TGCGCCAGCAGCTTGGGGGCGGGACAGATCACTGAAGCTTTCTTT. Its translation is CASSLGAGQITEAFF. V gene TRBV5-1 combines with J gene TRBJ1-1, with TRBD1 identical over 7 bases. V lost 0 bases and J lost 4; bases outside the gene matches: 6. CDR1 is SGHRS and CDR2 is YFSETQ in the germline V gene. The CDR3 has 15 residues.

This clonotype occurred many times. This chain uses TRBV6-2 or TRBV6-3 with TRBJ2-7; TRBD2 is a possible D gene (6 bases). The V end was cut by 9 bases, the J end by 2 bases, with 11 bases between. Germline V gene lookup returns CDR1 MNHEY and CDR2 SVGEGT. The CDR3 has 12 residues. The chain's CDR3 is CASGGRPYEQYF. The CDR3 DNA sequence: TGTGCCAGTGGAGGGCGGCCCTACGAGCAGTACTTC.

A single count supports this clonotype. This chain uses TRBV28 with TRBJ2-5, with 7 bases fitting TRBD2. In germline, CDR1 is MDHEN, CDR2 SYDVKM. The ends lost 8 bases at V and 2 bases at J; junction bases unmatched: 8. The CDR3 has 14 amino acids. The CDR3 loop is CASSRLGGQETQYF. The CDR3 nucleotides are TGTGCCAGCTCTCGCTTGGGGGGGCAAGAGACCCAGTACTTC.

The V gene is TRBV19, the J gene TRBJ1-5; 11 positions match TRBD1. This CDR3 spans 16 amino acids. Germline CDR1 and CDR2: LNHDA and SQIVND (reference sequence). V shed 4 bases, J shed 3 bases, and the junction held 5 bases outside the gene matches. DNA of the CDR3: TGTGCCAGTAGTACACGGGACAGGGGGAACAATCAGCCCCAGCATTTT. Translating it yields CASSTRDRGNNQPQHF.

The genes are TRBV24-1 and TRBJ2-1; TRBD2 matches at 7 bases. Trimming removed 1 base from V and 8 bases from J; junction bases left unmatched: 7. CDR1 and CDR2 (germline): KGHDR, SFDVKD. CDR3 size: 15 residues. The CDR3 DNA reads TGTGCCACCAGTGATTTCGGGGAGGGTAATTATGAGCAGTTCTTC. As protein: CATSDFGEGNYEQFF.